The 6 T cell receptor beta chains below were found in one sample sequenced in a study of cytomegalovirus exposure and HLA in healthy donors. Primers included in the PCR were 60 Vbeta and 13 Jbeta primers. TCRdb keeps only in-frame clones here, not all; method: immunoSEQ multiplex PCR. The data show fewer than 250,000 clones, more than 70% seen once. The specimen sequenced was PBMCs. The source is a woman in her thirties or forties in good health and CMV-seronegative.

The V gene is TRBV27, the J gene TRBJ2-7; 7 positions agree with TRBD2. The CDR3 spans 12 residues. Germline V gene data show CDR1 as MNHEY and CDR2 as SMNVEV (reference sequence). The V gene end was trimmed by 11 bases and the J gene end by 7 bases; junction bases not matched to a gene: 11. As DNA, the CDR3 is TGTGCCGGGATCCGCGGGAGAGTGGAGCAGTACGTC. Amino acid sequence: CAGIRGRVEQYV.

CDR3 DNA sequence: TGTGCCAGCAGTGATTCGCGGACTAGCGGGAGAGGTAATGAGCAGTTCTTC. Translation: CASSDSRTSGRGNEQFF. The chain is built from TRBV25-1 and TRBJ2-1; 13 bases align to TRBD2. The CDR3 has 17 amino acids. V shed 3 bases and J 7 bases; nucleotides not matched to a gene: 9. Germline V gene sequence: CDR1 MGHDK, CDR2 SYGVNS. Full variable domain (outside the CDR3, taken from reference TRBV25-1 and TRBJ2-1): EADIYQTPRYLVIGTGKKITLECSQTMGHDKMYWYQQDPGMELHLIHYSYGVNSTEKGDLSSESTVSRIRTEHFPLTLESARPSHTSQYLCASSDSRTSGRGNEQFFGPGTRLTVL.

The chain joins TRBV19 to TRBJ1-2; 7 bases agree with TRBD1. The ends lost 6 bases at V and 0 bases at J; junction bases unmatched: 10. CDR1 and CDR2 from the germline V gene are LNHDA and SQIVND (reference sequence). The CDR3 loop spans 16 amino acids. CDR3 bases: TGTGCCAGTAGCGCGTTCGGGACAGATACTAACTATGGCTACACCTTC. The encoded protein is CASSAFGTDTNYGYTF. The full variable domain, with the rest looked up from reference TRBV19 and TRBJ1-2, is DGGITQSPKYLFRKEGQNVTLSCEQNLNHDAMYWYRQDPGQGLRLIYYSQIVNDFQKGDIAEGYSVSREKKESFPLTVTSAQKNPTAFYLCASSAFGTDTNYGYTFGSGTRLTVV.

The genes are TRBV7-2 and TRBJ2-3; 11 positions match TRBD2. This CDR3 contains 15 residues. Per germline, CDR1 SGHTA and CDR2 FQGNSA. V dropped 2 bases and J dropped 3; count of bases not matched to a gene: 1. The DNA of the CDR3 is TGTGCCAGCAGCTTAACTAGCGGGAGAACAGATACGCAGTATTTT. Translated, it gives CASSLTSGRTDTQYF.

This chain uses TRBV5-4 with TRBJ1-1; 10 positions agree with TRBD1. Germline V gene data show CDR1 as SGHNT and CDR2 as YYREEE (reference sequence). This CDR3 contains 15 residues. V was pared by 2 bases and J by 10 bases, with 11 bases of the junction left unmatched. The CDR3 region has the DNA TGTGCCAGCAGCTTAGGGGGACAGGGGAGGATGGGAGCTTTCTTT. Amino acid sequence: CASSLGGQGRMGAFF.

This chain uses TRBV5-5 with TRBJ1-1; D is unclear. The V end was cut by 2 bases, the J end by 6 bases, with 8 bases between. Germline V gene lookup returns CDR1 SGHKS and CDR2 YYEKEE (reference sequence). The CDR3 is made up of 12 amino acids. CDR3 nucleotide sequence: TGTGCCAGCAGCTTCGGGATGGCTGAAGCTTTCTTT. As protein: CASSFGMAEAFF.